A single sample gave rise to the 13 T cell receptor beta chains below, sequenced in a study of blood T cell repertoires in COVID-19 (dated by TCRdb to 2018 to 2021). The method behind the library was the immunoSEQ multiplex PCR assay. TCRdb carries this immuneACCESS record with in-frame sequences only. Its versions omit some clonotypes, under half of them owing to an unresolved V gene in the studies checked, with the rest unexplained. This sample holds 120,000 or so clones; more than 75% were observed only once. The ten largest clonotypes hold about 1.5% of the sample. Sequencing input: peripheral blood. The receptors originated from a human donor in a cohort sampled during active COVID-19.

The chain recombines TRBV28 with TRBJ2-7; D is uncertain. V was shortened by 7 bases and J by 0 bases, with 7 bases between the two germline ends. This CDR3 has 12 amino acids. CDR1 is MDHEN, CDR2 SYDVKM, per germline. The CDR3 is CASTLSSYEQYF. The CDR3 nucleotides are TGTGCCAGCACTCTGAGCTCCTACGAGCAGTACTTC.

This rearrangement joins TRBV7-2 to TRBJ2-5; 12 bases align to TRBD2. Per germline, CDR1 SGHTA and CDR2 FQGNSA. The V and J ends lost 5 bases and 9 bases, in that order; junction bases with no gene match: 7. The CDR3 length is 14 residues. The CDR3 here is CASSRGLAGRAQYF. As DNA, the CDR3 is TGTGCCAGCAGCCGGGGACTAGCGGGCAGGGCCCAGTACTTC.

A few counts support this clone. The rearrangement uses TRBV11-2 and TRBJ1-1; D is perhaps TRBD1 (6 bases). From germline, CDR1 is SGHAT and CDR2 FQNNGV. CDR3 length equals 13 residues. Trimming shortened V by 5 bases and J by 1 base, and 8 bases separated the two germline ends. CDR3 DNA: TGTGCCAGCAGCCAACAGGGGAACACTGAAGCTTTCTTT. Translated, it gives CASSQQGNTEAFF.

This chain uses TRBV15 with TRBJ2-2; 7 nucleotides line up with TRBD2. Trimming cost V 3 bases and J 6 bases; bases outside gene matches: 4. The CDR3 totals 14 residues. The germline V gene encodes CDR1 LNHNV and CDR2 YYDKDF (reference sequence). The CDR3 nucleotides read TGTGCCACCAGCAGGCGCGGGGGAGCCGGGGAGCTGTTTTTT. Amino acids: CATSRRGGAGELFF.

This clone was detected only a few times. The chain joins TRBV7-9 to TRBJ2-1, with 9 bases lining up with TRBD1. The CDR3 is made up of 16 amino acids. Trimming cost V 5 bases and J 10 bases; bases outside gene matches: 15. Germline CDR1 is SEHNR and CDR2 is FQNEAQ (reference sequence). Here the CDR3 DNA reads TGTGCCAGCAGCGTACTAGAAAATACAGGGGGCGGCGAGCAGTTCTTC. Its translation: CASSVLENTGGGEQFF.

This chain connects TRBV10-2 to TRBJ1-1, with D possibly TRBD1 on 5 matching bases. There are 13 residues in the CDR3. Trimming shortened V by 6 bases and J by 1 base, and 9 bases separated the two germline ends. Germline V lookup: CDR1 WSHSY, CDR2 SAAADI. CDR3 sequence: CASSVGGNTEAFF. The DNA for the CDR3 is TGCGCCAGCAGCGTCGGGGGGAACACTGAAGCTTTCTTT.

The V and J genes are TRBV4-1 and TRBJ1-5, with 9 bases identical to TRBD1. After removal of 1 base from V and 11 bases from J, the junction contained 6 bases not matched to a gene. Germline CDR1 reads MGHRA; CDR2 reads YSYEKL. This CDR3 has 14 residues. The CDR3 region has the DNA TGCGCCAGCAGCCAAGGACAGGGGGGTAAGGCCCAGCATTTT. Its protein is CASSQGQGGKAQHF.

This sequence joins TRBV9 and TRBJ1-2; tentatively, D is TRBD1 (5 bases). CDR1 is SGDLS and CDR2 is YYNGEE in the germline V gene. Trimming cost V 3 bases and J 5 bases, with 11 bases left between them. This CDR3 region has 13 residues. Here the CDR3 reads CASSAQGPYGYTF. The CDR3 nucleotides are TGTGCCAGCAGCGCTCAGGGTCCTTATGGCTACACCTTC.

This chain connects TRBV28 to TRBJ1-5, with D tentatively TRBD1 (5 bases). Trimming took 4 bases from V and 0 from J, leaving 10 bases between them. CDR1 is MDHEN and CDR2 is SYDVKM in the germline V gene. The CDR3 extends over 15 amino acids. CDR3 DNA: TGTGCCAGCAGTTGGGGGGGTCATAGCAATCAGCCCCAGCATTTT. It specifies CASSWGGHSNQPQHF.

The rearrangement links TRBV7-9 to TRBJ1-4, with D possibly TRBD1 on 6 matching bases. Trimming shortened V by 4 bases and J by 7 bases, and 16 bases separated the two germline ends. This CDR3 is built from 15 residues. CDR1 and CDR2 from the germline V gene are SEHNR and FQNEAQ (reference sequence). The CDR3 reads CASSSARQATEKLFF. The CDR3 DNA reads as TGTGCCAGCAGCTCCGCAAGACAGGCAACTGAAAAACTGTTTTTT. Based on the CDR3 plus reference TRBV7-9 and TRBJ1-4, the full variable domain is DTGVSQNPRHKITKRGQNVTFRCDPISEHNRLYWYRQTLGQGPEFLTYFQNEAQLEKSRLLSDRFSAERPKGSFSTLEIQRTEQGDSAMYLCASSSARQATEKLFFGSGTQLSVL.

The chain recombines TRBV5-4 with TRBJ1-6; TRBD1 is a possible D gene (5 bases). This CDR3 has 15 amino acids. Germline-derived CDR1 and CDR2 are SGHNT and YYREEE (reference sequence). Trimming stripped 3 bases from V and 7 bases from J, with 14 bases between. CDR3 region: CASSWTAGPNSPLHF. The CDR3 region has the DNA TGTGCCAGCAGCTGGACGGCGGGACCCAATTCACCCCTCCACTTT.

In DNA, the CDR3 is TGTGCCAGTAGTGACAGGGTCTATCAGCCCCAGCATTTT. This encodes CASSDRVYQPQHF. The chain joins TRBV19 to TRBJ1-5, with TRBD1 matching 7 bases. Germline CDR1 and CDR2: LNHDA and SQIVND (reference sequence). J gave up 5 bases and V 5 bases, and 3 bases lay outside the gene matches. The CDR3 contains 13 residues.

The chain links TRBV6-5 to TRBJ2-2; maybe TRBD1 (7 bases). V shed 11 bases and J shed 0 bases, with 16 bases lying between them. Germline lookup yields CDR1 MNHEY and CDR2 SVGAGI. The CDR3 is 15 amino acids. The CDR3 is CAGEGGQPNTGELFF. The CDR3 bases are TGTGCCGGCGAGGGGGGACAGCCGAACACCGGGGAGCTGTTTTTT.